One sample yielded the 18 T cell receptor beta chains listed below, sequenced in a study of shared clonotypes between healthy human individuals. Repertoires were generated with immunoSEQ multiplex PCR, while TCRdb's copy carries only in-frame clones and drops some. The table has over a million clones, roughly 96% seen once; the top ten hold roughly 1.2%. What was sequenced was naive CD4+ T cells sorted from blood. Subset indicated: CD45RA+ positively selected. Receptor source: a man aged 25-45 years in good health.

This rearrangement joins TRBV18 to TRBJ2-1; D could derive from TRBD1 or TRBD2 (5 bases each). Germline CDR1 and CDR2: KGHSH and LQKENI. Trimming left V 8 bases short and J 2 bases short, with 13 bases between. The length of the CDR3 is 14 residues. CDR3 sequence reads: CASRPGTAYNEQFF. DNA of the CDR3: TGTGCCAGCCGTCCCGGGACGGCCTACAATGAGCAGTTCTTC.

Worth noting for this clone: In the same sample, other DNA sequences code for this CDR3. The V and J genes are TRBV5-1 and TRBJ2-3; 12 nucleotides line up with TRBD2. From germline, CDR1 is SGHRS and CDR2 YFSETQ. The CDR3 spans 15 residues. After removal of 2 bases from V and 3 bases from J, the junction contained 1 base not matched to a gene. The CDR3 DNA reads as TGCGCCAGCAGCTTAGGACTAGCGGGGACAGATACGCAGTATTTT. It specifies CASSLGLAGTDTQYF.

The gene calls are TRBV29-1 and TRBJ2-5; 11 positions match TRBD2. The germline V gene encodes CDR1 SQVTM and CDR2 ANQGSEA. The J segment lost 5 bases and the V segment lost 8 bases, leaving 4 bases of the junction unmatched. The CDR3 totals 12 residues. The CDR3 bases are TGCAGCACTACTAGCGGGAGTGAGACCCAGTACTTC. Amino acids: CSTTSGSETQYF.

The DNA for the CDR3 is TGTGCCAGCAGCAGCCTTTGGCGGGGGATTCGCACAGATACGCAGTATTTT. It is translated as CASSSLWRGIRTDTQYF. V is TRBV11-2 and J is TRBJ2-3, with 7 bases identical to TRBD2. There are 17 residues in the CDR3. Germline V gene lookup returns CDR1 SGHAT and CDR2 FQNNGV. Losses at the gene ends were 5 bases for V and 1 base for J; bases not matched to a gene: 12.

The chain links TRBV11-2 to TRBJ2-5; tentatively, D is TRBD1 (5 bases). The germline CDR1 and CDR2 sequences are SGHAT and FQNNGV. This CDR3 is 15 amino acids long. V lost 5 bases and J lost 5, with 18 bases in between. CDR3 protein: CASSIGASEQETQYF. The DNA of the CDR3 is TGTGCCAGCAGCATAGGGGCCTCCGAACAGGAGACCCAGTACTTC.

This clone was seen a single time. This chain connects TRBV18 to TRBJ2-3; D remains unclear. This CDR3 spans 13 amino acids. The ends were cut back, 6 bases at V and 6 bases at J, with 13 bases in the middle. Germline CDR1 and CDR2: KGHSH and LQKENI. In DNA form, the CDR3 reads TGTGCCAGCTCGCGCGATTCCGTGGATACGCAGTATTTT. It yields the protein CASSRDSVDTQYF.

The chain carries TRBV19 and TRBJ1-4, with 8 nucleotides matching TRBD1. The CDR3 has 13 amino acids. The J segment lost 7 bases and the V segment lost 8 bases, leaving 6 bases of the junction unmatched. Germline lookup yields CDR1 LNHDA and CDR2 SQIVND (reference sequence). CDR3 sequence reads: CASGQGSGEKLFF. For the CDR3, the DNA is TGTGCCAGTGGACAGGGATCTGGTGAAAAACTGTTTTTT.

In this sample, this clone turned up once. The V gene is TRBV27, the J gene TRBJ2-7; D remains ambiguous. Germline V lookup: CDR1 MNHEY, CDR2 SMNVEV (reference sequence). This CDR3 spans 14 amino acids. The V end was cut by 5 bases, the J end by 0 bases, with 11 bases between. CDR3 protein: CASSPLVSSYEQYF. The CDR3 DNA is TGTGCCAGCAGTCCCCTGGTCAGCTCCTACGAGCAGTACTTC.

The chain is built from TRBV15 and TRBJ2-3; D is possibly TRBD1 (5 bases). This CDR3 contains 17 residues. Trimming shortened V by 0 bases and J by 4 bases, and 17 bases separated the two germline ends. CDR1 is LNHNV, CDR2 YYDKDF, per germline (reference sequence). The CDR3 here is CATSRDGWQGPADTQYF. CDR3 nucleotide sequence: TGTGCCACCAGCAGAGATGGATGGCAGGGTCCAGCAGATACGCAGTATTTT.

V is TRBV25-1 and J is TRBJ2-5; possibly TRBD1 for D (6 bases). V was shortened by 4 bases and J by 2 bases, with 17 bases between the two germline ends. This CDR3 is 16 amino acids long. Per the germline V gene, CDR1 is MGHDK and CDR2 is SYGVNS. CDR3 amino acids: CASSGPLQGPQETQYF. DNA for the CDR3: TGTGCCAGCAGTGGGCCCTTACAGGGACCGCAAGAGACCCAGTACTTC.

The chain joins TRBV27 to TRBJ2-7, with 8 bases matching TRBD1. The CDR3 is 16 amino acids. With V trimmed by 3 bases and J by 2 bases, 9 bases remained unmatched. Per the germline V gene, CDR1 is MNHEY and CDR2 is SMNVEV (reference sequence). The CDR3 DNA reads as TGTGCCAGCAGTTTCCTAACGACAGGGGTTACCTACGAGCAGTACTTC. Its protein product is CASSFLTTGVTYEQYF.

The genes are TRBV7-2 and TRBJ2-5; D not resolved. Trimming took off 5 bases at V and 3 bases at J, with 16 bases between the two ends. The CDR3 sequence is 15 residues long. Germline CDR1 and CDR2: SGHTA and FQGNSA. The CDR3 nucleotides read TGTGCCAGCAGCGTAGTAAGGCGTTTGGAAGAGACCCAGTACTTC. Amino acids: CASSVVRRLEETQYF.

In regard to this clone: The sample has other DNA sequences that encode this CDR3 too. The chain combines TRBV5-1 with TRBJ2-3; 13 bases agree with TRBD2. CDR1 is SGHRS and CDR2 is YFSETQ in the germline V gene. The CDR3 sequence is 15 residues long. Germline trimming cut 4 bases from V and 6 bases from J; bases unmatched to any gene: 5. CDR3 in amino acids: CASSGGTSGTDTQYF. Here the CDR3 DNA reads TGCGCCAGCAGCGGAGGGACTAGCGGGACCGATACGCAGTATTTT. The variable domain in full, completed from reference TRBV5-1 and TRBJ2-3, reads KAGVTQTPRYLIKTRGQQVTLSCSPISGHRSVSWYQQTPGQGLQFLFEYFSETQRNKGNFPGRFSGRQFSNSRSEMNVSTLELGDSALYLCASSGGTSGTDTQYFGPGTRLTVL.

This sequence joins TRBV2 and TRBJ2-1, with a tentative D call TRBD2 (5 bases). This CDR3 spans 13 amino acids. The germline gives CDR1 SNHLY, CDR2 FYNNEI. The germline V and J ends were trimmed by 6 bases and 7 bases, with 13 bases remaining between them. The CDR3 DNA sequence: TGTGCCAGCAGGTTCATACGGGGAAATGAGCAGTTCTTC. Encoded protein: CASRFIRGNEQFF.

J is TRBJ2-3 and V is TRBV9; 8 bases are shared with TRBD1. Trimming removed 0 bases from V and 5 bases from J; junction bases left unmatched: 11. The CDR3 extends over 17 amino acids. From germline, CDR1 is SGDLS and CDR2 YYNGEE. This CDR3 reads CASSVAPGQDFGDTQYF. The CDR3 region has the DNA TGTGCCAGCAGCGTAGCCCCGGGACAGGACTTTGGAGATACGCAGTATTTT.

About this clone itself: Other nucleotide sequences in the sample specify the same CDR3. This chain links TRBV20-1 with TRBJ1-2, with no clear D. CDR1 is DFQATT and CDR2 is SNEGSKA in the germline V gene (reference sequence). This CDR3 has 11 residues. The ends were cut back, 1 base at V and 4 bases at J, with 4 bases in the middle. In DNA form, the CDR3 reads TGCAGTGCTAGAGTCGGCTATGGCTACACCTTC. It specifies CSARVGYGYTF.

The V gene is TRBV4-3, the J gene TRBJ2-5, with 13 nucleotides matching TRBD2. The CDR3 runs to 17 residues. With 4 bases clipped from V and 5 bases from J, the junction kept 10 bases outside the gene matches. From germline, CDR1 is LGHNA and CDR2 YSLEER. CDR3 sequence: CASSLGTSGTRGETQYF. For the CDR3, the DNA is TGCGCCAGCAGCCTTGGGACTAGCGGGACACGGGGGGAGACCCAGTACTTC.

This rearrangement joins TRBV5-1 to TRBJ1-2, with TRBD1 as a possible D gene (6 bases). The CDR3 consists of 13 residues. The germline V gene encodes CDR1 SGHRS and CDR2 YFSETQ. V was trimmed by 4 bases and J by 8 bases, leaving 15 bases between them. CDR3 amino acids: CASSRLGAEGYTF. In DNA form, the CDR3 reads TGCGCCAGCAGCCGGCTGGGGGCCGAGGGCTACACCTTC.